The present T cell receptor (beta chain) was sequenced within a study of coeliac disease. Whole-study results and caveats: Intraepithelial and lamina propria fractions were not highly pure, so cross-contamination was possible. Published gliadin-specific TRB sequences appeared in 9 of 18 coeliac samples, 1 of 6 controls. Largely private TRB repertoires meant most sequences were sample-unique.

The germline CDR1 and CDR2 sequences are SGDLS and YYNGEE. The CDR3 sequence is 15 residues long. The J segment lost 4 bases and the V segment lost 7 bases, leaving 8 bases of the junction unmatched. Produced via immunoSEQ multiplex PCR; TCRdb's table is partial and in-frame only. The table lists roughly 7,000 clones, around 73% of them singletons. In regard to this clone: Its antigen is still unknown.

The receptor's source is a man aged 25-40 years with celiac disease. This chain links TRBV9 with TRBJ2-1, with 10 bases that match TRBD1. Sequencing input: lamina propria lymphocytes from the gut. In DNA, the CDR3 is TGTGCCAGCGGCCTCGGGGGACAGGGGTACAATGAGCAGTTCTTC. It is translated as CASGLGGQGYNEQFF.